A single sample is the source of the 27 T cell receptor beta chains below, sequenced in a study of post-analysis software for immune sequencing data. Whole-study results and caveats: Four to six TRBV segments, including TRBV5-6, TRBV5-1 and TRBV20-1, were more frequent in patients than controls.

The antigens of these receptors remain unknown. Unique molecular identifiers had been added to the TCR beta cDNA libraries. MiXCR was run by TCRdb on the PCR reads, yielding one entry per CDR3 protein. The sample shows hundreds of thousands of distinct CDR3 sequences, around 60% of them seen only once. Sequenced sample: blood. The receptors come from a girl aged 2-10 years with multiple sclerosis.

The chain employs TRBV19 and TRBJ1-1, with D maybe TRBD1 (5 bases). The CDR3 loop spans 13 amino acids. Trimming took off 9 bases at V and 7 bases at J, with 18 bases between the two ends. From germline, CDR1 is LNHDA and CDR2 SQIVND (reference sequence). CDR3 in amino acids: CASTRSTEYEAFF. For the CDR3, the DNA is TGTGCCAGCACCAGGTCGACAGAGTATGAAGCTTTCTTT.

The DNA of the CDR3 is TGCAGTGCCACCCTTTTCGCTAGCGGGGCCCAAGAGACCCAGTACTTC. This sequence encodes CSATLFASGAQETQYF. The chain employs TRBV20-1 and TRBJ2-5; 9 bases fit TRBD2. This CDR3 is built from 16 residues. Unmatched junction bases numbered 12, after V lost 6 bases and J lost 1 base. Germline CDR1 and CDR2: DFQATT and SNEGSKA (reference sequence).

This chain joins TRBV12-3 or TRBV12-4 and TRBJ2-6; D gene uncertain. The CDR3 is made up of 14 amino acids. Between the trimmed V and J ends, which lost 8 bases and 0 bases, there was a span of 8 bases. The CDR3 spells CASDWDSGANVLTF. For the CDR3, the DNA is TGTGCCAGCGATTGGGACTCTGGGGCCAACGTCCTGACTTTC.

With regard to this clonotype: At one end the junction does not follow the germline gene, possibly because of a read error. This chain links TRBV20-1 with TRBJ2-3, with 9 bases that match TRBD2. The germline CDR1 and CDR2 sequences are DFQATT and SNEGSKA (reference sequence). The CDR3 has 13 amino acids. The DNA of the CDR3 is TGCGGTGCTAGCGGGGACAGCACAGATACGCAGTATTTT. Encoded protein: CGASGDSTDTQYF.

The J gene is TRBJ2-5, the V gene TRBV6-5, with TRBD1 matching 8 bases. Germline V gene sequence: CDR1 MNHEY, CDR2 SVGAGI. V shed 4 bases, J shed 5 bases, and the junction held 6 bases outside the gene matches. The CDR3 sequence is 14 residues long. The CDR3 reads CASSSGTGAETQYF. Here the CDR3 DNA reads TGTGCCAGCAGTTCCGGGACAGGAGCCGAGACCCAGTACTTC.

The chain joins TRBV29-1 to TRBJ2-7, with D perhaps being TRBD1 or TRBD2 (6 bases each). V lost 4 bases to trimming and J lost 2 bases, with 9 bases between them. CDR3 length: 12 amino acids. CDR1 and CDR2 (germline): SQVTM, ANQGSEA. The chain's CDR3 is CSVAGATYEQYF. Here the CDR3 DNA reads TGCAGCGTTGCGGGGGCGACCTACGAGCAGTACTTC.

The chain carries TRBV10-2 and TRBJ2-7, with D perhaps matching TRBD2 (5 bases). Between the trimmed V and J ends, which lost 2 bases and 6 bases, there was a span of 8 bases. Germline assignment: CDR1 WSHSY and CDR2 SAAADI. There are 12 residues in the CDR3. CDR3 protein: CASSEIEGEQYF. In nucleotides, the CDR3 is TGCGCCAGCAGTGAGATCGAGGGCGAGCAGTACTTC.

The J gene is TRBJ2-1, the V gene TRBV2, with D possibly TRBD1 on 5 matching bases. Germline CDR1 reads SNHLY; CDR2 reads FYNNEI. Trimming pared 6 bases from V and 9 bases from J, leaving 21 bases between. The length of the CDR3 is 15 residues. The CDR3 loop reads CASRASKGSVGEQFF. CDR3 sequence (DNA): TGTGCCAGCAGGGCCTCTAAGGGGTCTGTTGGTGAGCAGTTCTTC. The full variable domain, completed using reference TRBV2 and TRBJ2-1, is EPEVTQTPSHQVTQMGQEVILRCVPISNHLYFYWYRQILGQKVEFLVSFYNNEISEKSEIFDDQFSVERPDGSNFTLKIRSTKLEDSAMYFCASRASKGSVGEQFFGPGTRLTVL.

This clonotype was seen a handful of times. V usage is TRBV6-2 or TRBV6-3 and J usage is TRBJ2-1; D call uncertain. The CDR3 consists of 13 residues. The ends were cut back, 4 bases at V and 3 bases at J, with 7 bases in the middle. Per germline, CDR1 MNHEY and CDR2 SVGEGT. CDR3 loop: CASSWSYYNEQFF. The DNA for the CDR3 is TGTGCCAGCAGTTGGTCTTACTACAATGAGCAGTTCTTC.

This chain uses TRBV10-1 with TRBJ2-3, with D perhaps matching TRBD2 (6 bases). V was cut by 8 bases and J by 0 bases, with 12 bases left in between. The CDR3 runs to 14 residues. Per germline, CDR1 WNHNN and CDR2 SYGVQD (reference sequence). This CDR3 is CASGRDSSTDTQYF. The CDR3 DNA reads as TGCGCCAGCGGCAGGGACTCTAGCACAGATACGCAGTATTTT.

The rearrangement uses TRBV3-1 and TRBJ1-5; 8 bases align to TRBD1. The J segment lost 7 bases and the V segment lost 4 bases, leaving 9 bases of the junction unmatched. The CDR3 covers 15 residues. Germline V gives CDR1 LGHDT, CDR2 YNNKEL (reference sequence). The CDR3 region has the DNA TGTGCCAGCAGCCCCGGACAGGGCCGAAGACAGCCCCAGCATTTT. This codes for CASSPGQGRRQPQHF.

This chain links TRBV29-1 with TRBJ2-5; 9 bases match TRBD2. V shed 5 bases, J shed 1 base, and the junction held 5 bases outside the gene matches. This CDR3 comprises 14 residues. Germline V gives CDR1 SQVTM, CDR2 ANQGSEA. CDR3 sequence (DNA): TGCAGCGTTTACCTAGCGGGGTCCCAAGAGACCCAGTACTTC. Translation gives CSVYLAGSQETQYF.

The chain is built from TRBV7-3 and TRBJ1-1; TRBD1 is a possible D gene (5 bases). The CDR3 extends over 14 amino acids. The V end lost 5 bases, the J end lost 4 bases, and 14 bases lay between the germline ends. In germline, CDR1 is SGHTA, CDR2 FQGTGA. The CDR3 bases are TGTGCCAGCAGCGCCTCTCGGGGGGGCACTGAAGCTTTCTTT. This codes for CASSASRGGTEAFF.

This clonotype was picked up a small number of times. The chain uses TRBV20-1 and TRBJ2-3; 11 bases agree with TRBD2. J lost 6 bases, V lost 4 bases, and 3 bases had no gene match. Germline CDR1 is DFQATT and CDR2 is SNEGSKA (reference sequence). CDR3 length equals 13 residues. The CDR3 reads CSAILAGVDTQYF. The CDR3 region has the DNA TGCAGTGCTATACTAGCGGGAGTGGATACGCAGTATTTT.

This clonotype was found once. The V call is TRBV20-1, the J call TRBJ2-3; 9 nucleotides line up with TRBD2. The CDR3 length is 14 residues. J was trimmed by 6 bases and V by 4 bases; bases with no gene match: 8. Germline V lookup: CDR1 DFQATT, CDR2 SNEGSKA (reference sequence). In DNA, the CDR3 is TGCAGTGCTACTAGCGGGGCCCGGGCGGATACGCAGTATTTT. This encodes CSATSGARADTQYF.

The rearrangement uses TRBV5-5 and TRBJ2-5, with D possibly being TRBD2 (5 bases). Germline values: CDR1 SGHKS, CDR2 YYEKEE (reference sequence). This CDR3 region has 14 residues. V lost 2 bases and J lost 3, with 11 bases in between. The CDR3 region has the DNA TGTGCCAGCAGCTTAGCCTACGGGGAAGAGACCCAGTACTTC. Protein sequence: CASSLAYGEETQYF.

This chain links TRBV6-5 with TRBJ1-2; 7 bases are shared with TRBD1. CDR1 is MNHEY, CDR2 SVGAGI, per germline. CDR3 length: 13 residues. J gave up 4 bases and V 5 bases, and 4 bases lay outside the gene matches. The CDR3 here is CASSRTGSYGYTF. CDR3 DNA: TGTGCCAGCAGTCGGACAGGATCCTATGGCTACACCTTC.

This clonotype was picked up one time. V usage is TRBV12-3 or TRBV12-4 and J usage is TRBJ2-5, with TRBD2 matching over 9 bases. The CDR3 runs to 18 residues. V was clipped by 3 bases and J by 11 bases; unmatched bases: 22. The CDR3 reads CASSFVAGVGGSYNEQYF. DNA for the CDR3: TGTGCCAGCAGTTTCGTAGCGGGAGTCGGTGGCTCCTACAATGAGCAGTACTTC.

CDR3 protein: CASSYSRQTSGEETQYF. The DNA for the CDR3 is TGTGCCAGCAGTTACTCGAGGCAGACTAGCGGGGAAGAGACCCAGTACTTC. The chain recombines TRBV6-5 with TRBJ2-7; 11 nucleotides agree with TRBD2. The better agreement between TRBJ2-5 and the DNA end casts doubt on the J call. The germline CDR1 and CDR2 sequences are MNHEY and SVGAGI. CDR3 length: 17 amino acids.

The chain has TRBV20-1 and TRBJ2-4; TRBD1 agrees at 8 bases. The CDR3 has 15 amino acids. Per germline, CDR1 DFQATT and CDR2 SNEGSKA (reference sequence). Trimming took 6 bases from V and 6 from J; bases not matched to a gene: 13. This CDR3 reads CSAKTGGDSGNIQYF. CDR3 DNA sequence: TGCAGTGCAAAAACAGGGGGAGACTCGGGAAACATTCAGTACTTC.

The rearrangement uses TRBV2 and TRBJ2-1; D not certain. Germline CDR1 reads SNHLY; CDR2 reads FYNNEI. With 6 bases removed from V and 4 bases from J, the gap between germline ends came to 10 bases. The CDR3 spans 13 residues. CDR3 coding DNA: TGTGCCAGCAGACCTCTAAGGTACAATGAGCAGTTCTTC. This encodes CASRPLRYNEQFF.

At least ten counts were recorded for this clonotype. The chain carries TRBV9 and TRBJ1-2; 7 bases match TRBD1. The CDR3 sequence is 15 residues long. CDR1 is SGDLS and CDR2 is YYNGEE in the germline V gene. The ends lost 4 bases at V and 1 base at J; junction bases unmatched: 7. The CDR3, as DNA: TGTGCCAGCAGCACAAGGACAGGCGGTAACTATGGCTACACCTTC. Translating it yields CASSTRTGGNYGYTF. Looking up the rest from reference TRBV9 and TRBJ1-2 gives the full variable domain: DSGVTQTPKHLITATGQRVTLRCSPRSGDLSVYWYQQSLDQGLQFLIQYYNGEERAKGNILERFSAQQFPDLHSELNLSSLELGDSALYFCASSTRTGGNYGYTFGSGTRLTVV.

V is TRBV11-2 and J is TRBJ1-2; tentative D call: TRBD1 (5 bases). V was cut by 8 bases and J by 4 bases, with 17 bases left in between. Germline CDR1 SGHAT, CDR2 FQNNGV. The CDR3 runs 14 residues. The CDR3 sequence: CASGRGGGVYGYTF. As DNA, the CDR3 is TGTGCCAGCGGCCGCGGTGGGGGGGTCTATGGCTACACCTTC.

The V gene is TRBV27, the J gene TRBJ2-5; 10 bases match TRBD2. The CDR3 covers 16 residues. The ends lost 5 bases at V and 2 bases at J; junction bases unmatched: 8. Germline lookup yields CDR1 MNHEY and CDR2 SMNVEV (reference sequence). As DNA, the CDR3 is TGTGCCAGCAGTCCAATCTTACTAGCGGGGCAAGAGACCCAGTACTTC. It specifies CASSPILLAGQETQYF.

The chain has TRBV12-3 or TRBV12-4 and TRBJ2-1; D perhaps matches TRBD2 (6 bases). The CDR3 is 15 residues long. Trimming left V 5 bases short and J 8 bases short, with 19 bases between. The CDR3 coding sequence is TGTGCCAGCAGTCAGCCCGGGACTGGAGGGGATGAGCAGTTCTTC. It is translated as CASSQPGTGGDEQFF.

The chain is built from TRBV7-6 and TRBJ2-1, with a tentative D call TRBD2 (6 bases). Per the germline V gene, CDR1 is SGHVS and CDR2 is FNYEAQ. This CDR3 is 15 amino acids long. V lost 2 bases and J lost 6, with 14 bases in between. The CDR3 DNA follows: TGTGCCAGCAGCTTACGTATGGCGGGAAGCAATGAGCAGTTCTTC. This codes for CASSLRMAGSNEQFF.

This chain connects TRBV4-2 to TRBJ2-7; a weak D match, TRBD2 (5 bases). The CDR3 consists of 16 residues. V was clipped by 0 bases and J by 3 bases, with 15 bases between them. Germline values: CDR1 LGHNA, CDR2 YNFKEQ. The CDR3 here is CASSQDGSGRYYEQYF. As DNA, the CDR3 is TGTGCCAGCAGCCAAGATGGGAGCGGTCGGTACTACGAGCAGTACTTC.